The entry that follows covers one TCR beta chain sequence. This clonotype has at least ten counts. No antigen is known for it. No quality values exist for individual bases; no much larger clone is one base distant. The sample belongs to a study of molecular identifiers for immune sequencing clone quantification (dated by TCRdb to the late 2010s). About the investigation overall: For a replicate experiment, RNA from roughly 20,000 or 100,000 naive CD8 T cells was divided into five aliquots, and four of the five aliquots were sequenced. This methods study benchmarked molecular-identifier clustering-based TCR repertoire sequencing (MIDCIRS) and TCR RNA copy counting, using CD8 T cells to do so. General study outcomes and caveats: When barcode sub-clustering was not used, chimeric consensus sequences inflated TCR diversity, with chimeras reaching as high as 47%. Spiked-in Jurkat TCR RNA equal to a single cell's worth was reported to be detectable even within one million naive CD8 T cells. Clones above 20 RNA copies held over 99% of molecules in CMV-specific effector cells but under 1% in naive cells. The naive libraries included spiked-in Jurkat TCR RNA (roughly eleven copies' worth), and this Jurkat TCR RNA is not part of the donor repertoire. About 2.9 recovered TCR RNA copies per cell were obtained by modeling, versus about ten by digital PCR, implying a capture efficiency of approximately 27%. Identical TCR molecules sharing a barcode could cause highly expanded clone sizes to be underestimated.

Libraries of naive CD8 T cells were built from anywhere between about 19,000 and 1,000,000 sorted cells, with 10%, 30% or 50% of the purified RNA used. On a BD FACSAria II, naive CD8 T cells were FACS-sorted as CD8+CD4-CCR7+CD45RA+ and collected into RLT Plus buffer. Ten to eleven TCR copies' worth of Jurkat RNA were spiked into roughly 18,000-1,000,000 naive CD8 T cell samples to test detection sensitivity. CD8 T cells were enriched using RosetteSep CD8+ T Cell Enrichment Cocktail and Ficoll-Paque, and the enriched cells then underwent ACK red cell lysis. Library construction relied on PCR. Sequenced using an Illumina HiSeq 4000. Bulk TCR libraries were generated as previously described, with the TCR primers listed in Table S5 used. Total RNA was purified with the Qiagen AllPrep DNA/RNA kit. Before any analysis, reads coming from multiple sequencing runs of the same library were combined into one pool. The original methods were these. Only reads with exact TCR constant sequence were kept, trimmed to 150 nt, and grouped by their 12-nt molecular barcodes. Reads within each barcode group were sub-clustered using a 15% Levenshtein threshold, and quality-weighted consensus sequences were constructed for each RNA molecule. Non-functional sequences were removed, as were lower-count sequences one edit away from another. Based on fitting two negative binomial distributions, any barcode sub-cluster with under 20% of the maximum read count was discarded. In-frame beta chains were kept once TCRdb had trimmed the public reads at Q25 with fastp and called clones with MiXCR. Records with the same CDR3 protein are collapsed into one entry carrying the most frequent genes and DNA. Here the V and J calls rest on TCRdb's processing, not on the authors' analysis. The sample records 35,000 to 40,000 distinct CDR3 sequences, over 15% of which are singletons. The leading ten clones occupy 0.9% to 1.2% of the sample.

Compared with germline, V lacks 2 bases and J lacks 2 bases; bases without a gene match: 2. The CDR1 and CDR2 encoded by the germline V gene are SQVTM and ANQGSEA. The CDR3, cysteine through phenylalanine, is 14 amino acids long. This entry keeps only the CDR3 DNA: 42 bases, framed from base 1. The TCR sequence derives from a human donor in good health. Some libraries in this study had Jurkat cell RNA spiked in. Recombination linked TRBV29-1 to TRBJ1-1; 10 of the junction bases match TRBD1. Sequenced input: naive CD8+ T cells from blood, with Jurkat cell RNA spiked in. The cell subset or site tag for this specimen amounts to: FACS-sorted CD8+CD4-CCR7+CD45RA+ naive T cells. Here the CDR3 is given as CSVEWTGGNTEAFF. The sequenced DNA: TGCAGCGTTGAATGGACAGGGGGAAACACTGAAGCTTTCTTT.